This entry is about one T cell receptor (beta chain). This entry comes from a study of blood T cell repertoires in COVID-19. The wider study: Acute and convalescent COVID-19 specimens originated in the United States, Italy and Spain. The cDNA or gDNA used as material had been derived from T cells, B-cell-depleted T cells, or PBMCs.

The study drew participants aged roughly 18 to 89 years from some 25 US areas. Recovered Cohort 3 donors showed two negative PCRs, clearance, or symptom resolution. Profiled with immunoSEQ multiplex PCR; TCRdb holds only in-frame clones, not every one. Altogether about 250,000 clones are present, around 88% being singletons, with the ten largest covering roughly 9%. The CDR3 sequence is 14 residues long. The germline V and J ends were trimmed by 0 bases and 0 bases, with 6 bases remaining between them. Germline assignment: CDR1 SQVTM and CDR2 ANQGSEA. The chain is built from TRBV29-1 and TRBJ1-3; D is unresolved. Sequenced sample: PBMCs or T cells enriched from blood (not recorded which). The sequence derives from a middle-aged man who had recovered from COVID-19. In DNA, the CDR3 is TGCAGCGTTGAAGACAGGTTCTCTGGAAACACCATATATTTT. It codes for CSVEDRFSGNTIYF. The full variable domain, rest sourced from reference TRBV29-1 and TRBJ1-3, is SAVISQKPSRDICQRGTSLTIQCQVDSQVTMMFWYRQQPGQSLTLIATANQGSEATYESGFVIDKFPISRPNLTFSTLTVSNMSPEDSSIYLCSVEDRFSGNTIYFGEGSWLTVV.